This is a list of T cell receptor beta chains from one sample in a study of blood T cell repertoires in COVID-19. Measured with immunoSEQ multiplex PCR; TCRdb has only the in-frame clones, and not every one. The sample has a few hundred thousand clones, around 84% seen once. The specimen sequenced was PBMCs or T cells enriched from blood (not recorded which). All receptors come from a man aged 35 to 55 who had recovered from COVID-19. The CDR3 runs from the conserved cysteine through the conserved F or W. A D gene is named only where the DNA matches it firmly. Size tells how often a clone was seen (once, few, many) or the class of an expanded clone, and some rows leave it out.

length,size,J,D,V,DNA,CDR3
14,-,TRBJ2-1,TRBD2,TRBV19,TGTGCCAGTAATTGGCTAGCGGGTGGGAATGAGCAGTTCTTC,CASNWLAGGNEQFF
15,-,TRBJ2-7,TRBD2,TRBV7-3,TGTGCCAGCAGCTTAACGGGCGGGGGCTCCTACGAGCAGTACTTC,CASSLTGGGSYEQYF
16,-,TRBJ2-1,TRBD1,TRBV28,TGTGCCAGCAGTTTAGATACGCCGGGACAGCACAATGAGCAGTTCTTC,CASSLDTPGQHNEQFF
15,-,TRBJ2-3,TRBD2,TRBV5-1,TGCGCCAGCAGCTTGGCCCCTAGCGGAGGAGATACGCAGTATTTT,CASSLAPSGGDTQYF
17,few,TRBJ2-1,-,TRBV28,TGTGCCAGCAGGACTTTCGCAGCCGCGAGCTCCTACAATGAGCAGTTCTTC,CASRTFAAASSYNEQFF
14,-,TRBJ1-1,-,TRBV27,TGTGCCAGCAGTTTATTGGGCAGGGTTGATGAAGCTTTCTTT,CASSLLGRVDEAFF
15,-,TRBJ1-1,-,TRBV10-2,TGCGCCAGCAGTGTTGGGGGGGCCATGAACACTGAAGCTTTCTTT,CASSVGGAMNTEAFF
15,-,TRBJ2-1,-,TRBV7-8,TGTGCCAGCAGCTGGGGGCTCTTCCCCTCCAATGAGCAGTTCTTC,CASSWGLFPSNEQFF
17,-,TRBJ2-4,-,TRBV4-1,TGCGCCAGCAGCCAACCCCCGGCGGGGCCAGCCAAAAACATTCAGTACTTC,CASSQPPAGPAKNIQYF
15,-,TRBJ2-5,-,TRBV11-2,TGTGCCAGCAGCTTAGATGGGACTTCCCAAGAGACCCAGTACTTC,CASSLDGTSQETQYF
15,-,TRBJ2-7,TRBD2,TRBV6-5,TGTGCCAGCATCCTCTCGGGGGGGCTTGCCTACGAGCAGTACTTC,CASILSGGLAYEQYF
16,-,TRBJ1-2,TRBD1,TRBV24-1,TGTGCCACCAGTGATATCCTCGGACAGGCCGGCTATGGCTACACCTTC,CATSDILGQAGYGYTF
13,-,TRBJ2-7,-,TRBV27,TGTGCCAGCAGTTTAAGACTCAATTACGAGCAGTACTTC,CASSLRLNYEQYF
13,-,TRBJ2-5,-,TRBV11-2,TGTGCCAGCAGCTTAGATCCGGGGGAGACCCAGTACTTC,CASSLDPGETQYF
14,-,TRBJ2-7,-,TRBV19,TGTGCCAGTAGTTGGAGGGGGCGTGGATACGAGCAGTACTTC,CASSWRGRGYEQYF
17,-,TRBJ2-5,-,TRBV7-2,TGTGCCAGCAGCTTAGTTTTGGTTTGGGCCCGGCAGGAGACCCAGTACTTC,CASSLVLVWARQETQYF
19,-,TRBJ2-1,TRBD2,TRBV10-3,TGTGCCATCAGACCGGGACTAGCGGGAGGGGAGTCGACCTACAATGAGCAGTTCTTC,CAIRPGLAGGESTYNEQFF
13,-,TRBJ2-1,TRBD2,TRBV27,TGTGCCAGCAGTCCGGGGGGGTACGGTGAGCAGTTCTTC,CASSPGGYGEQFF
15,-,TRBJ2-1,TRBD2,TRBV10-3,TGTGCCATCAGTGAGTCCCAGCGGGAGTGGAATGAGCAGTTCTTC,CAISESQREWNEQFF
12,-,TRBJ2-5,-,TRBV19,TGTGCCAGTACGGCGGCAGGGGAGACCCAGTACTTC,CASTAAGETQYF
13,-,TRBJ2-1,TRBD2,TRBV19,TGTGCCAGTTCGGGACTAGTTCGGAATGAGCAGTTCTTC,CASSGLVRNEQFF
13,few,TRBJ2-7,-,TRBV30,TGTGCCTGGAGTGGGCGGCCCGCCTACGAGCAGTACTTC,CAWSGRPAYEQYF
18,-,TRBJ2-2,TRBD1,TRBV4-1,TGCGCCAGCAGCCAGAAACTGGGACAGGGGGCGAACACCGGGGAGCTGTTTTTT,CASSQKLGQGANTGELFF
19,once,TRBJ2-1,TRBD2,TRBV11-2,TGTGCCAGCAGCTTCCCCCAGCGCGGGAGCACCAGGTCCTACAATGAGCAGTTCTTC,CASSFPQRGSTRSYNEQFF
14,-,TRBJ1-5,TRBD1,TRBV6-5,TGTGCCAGCAGTTTGGGACAGGGGAATCAGCCCCAGCATTTT,CASSLGQGNQPQHF
16,-,TRBJ2-7,TRBD1,TRBV27,TGTGCCAGCAGTGGAAACAGGGGCCTTTCCTCCTACGAGCAGTACTTC,CASSGNRGLSSYEQYF
14,-,TRBJ2-5,TRBD2,TRBV29-1,TGCAGCGTTGAAGGGGGGGGGTGGCAAGAGACCCAGTACTTC,CSVEGGGWQETQYF
16,-,TRBJ2-3,TRBD2,TRBV20-1,TGCAGTGCTAGTGAAACTAGCGGGGGTTGGACAGATACGCAGTATTTT,CSASETSGGWTDTQYF
16,-,TRBJ2-2,-,TRBV5-6,TGTGCCAGCAGCTTGGGGTCAGGGGTTAGCACCGGGGAGCTGTTTTTT,CASSLGSGVSTGELFF
16,once,TRBJ2-1,TRBD1,TRBV19,TGTGCCAGTAGTATAGTTCACAGGGGGCAGGGCAATGAGCAGTTCTTC,CASSIVHRGQGNEQFF
14,-,TRBJ1-4,-,TRBV29-1,TGCAGCGTTGAGGGGGCAGGGACTAATGAAAAACTGTTTTTT,CSVEGAGTNEKLFF
17,-,TRBJ2-2,-,TRBV4-3,TGCGCCAGCAGCCAAGATCGTGCGGGGGCGGGCACCGGGGAGCTGTTTTTT,CASSQDRAGAGTGELFF
13,once,TRBJ2-7,-,TRBV27,TGTGCCAGCAGTCCTGGGGGCTCGTACGAGCAGTACTTC,CASSPGGSYEQYF
16,-,TRBJ2-7,TRBD1,TRBV6-8,TGTGCCAGCACCCAGAGGACAGGGGATATCTCCTACGAGCAGTACTTC,CASTQRTGDISYEQYF
14,-,TRBJ1-2,TRBD1,TRBV5-1,TGCGCCAGCAGCCTGGGACAGGGGGCCTATGGCTACACCTTC,CASSLGQGAYGYTF
15,-,TRBJ2-3,TRBD1,TRBV7-9,TGTGCCAGCAGCTTGACAGGGGGTAGCACAGATACGCAGTATTTT,CASSLTGGSTDTQYF
14,once,TRBJ1-2,-,TRBV9,TGTGCCAGCAGCGTAGGAGCGGGGGCGGATGGCTACACCTTC,CASSVGAGADGYTF
15,once,TRBJ2-5,-,TRBV2,TGTGCCAGCAGTGGCTCTGACAGCCTTCAAGAGACCCAGTACTTC,CASSGSDSLQETQYF
15,-,TRBJ2-7,-,TRBV11-2,TGTGCCAGCAGCTCTAGGGGGACCGTCACCTACGAGCAGTACTTC,CASSSRGTVTYEQYF